One and the same sample provided the 30 T cell receptor beta chains below, sequenced in a study of blood T cell repertoires in COVID-19. Sequenced by immunoSEQ multiplex PCR; TCRdb stores in-frame clones only, minus some. The sample shows about 200,000 clones, approximately 80% of them seen only once. Sequencing input: peripheral blood. The receptors derive from a man between 60 and 70 years old with COVID-19, enrolled during active disease.

V gene TRBV24-1 combines with J gene TRBJ1-2, with 9 bases aligning to TRBD1. Looked up from germline, CDR1 is KGHDR and CDR2 is SFDVKD. The J segment lost 4 bases and the V segment lost 9 bases, leaving 8 bases of the junction unmatched. This CDR3 is built from 14 residues. CDR3 protein: CATYGTGLSYGYTF. CDR3 in DNA: TGTGCCACCTATGGGACAGGGTTATCCTATGGCTACACCTTC.

The chain carries TRBV6-5 and TRBJ2-7; 8 positions agree with TRBD1. Germline lookup yields CDR1 MNHEY and CDR2 SVGAGI. The ends lost 6 bases at V and 1 base at J; junction bases unmatched: 8. The CDR3 loop spans 15 amino acids. CDR3 sequence reads: CASRPRDRISYEQYF. The CDR3 region has the DNA TGTGCCAGCAGGCCTCGGGACAGGATATCCTACGAGCAGTACTTC.

The chain recombines TRBV5-1 with TRBJ1-4; D remains ambiguous. The V gene's germline CDR1 is SGHRS and CDR2 YFSETQ. The V and J ends lost 0 bases and 7 bases respectively, with 13 bases between them. This CDR3 region has 15 residues. The CDR3: CASSLGAGLVEKLFF. The CDR3, as DNA: TGCGCCAGCAGCTTGGGGGCAGGTCTCGTTGAAAAACTGTTTTTT.

V and J are TRBV7-8 and TRBJ2-7; TRBD1 is a possible D gene (5 bases). This CDR3 is built from 15 residues. Looked up from germline, CDR1 is SGHVS and CDR2 is FQNEAQ. Trimming left V 5 bases short and J 0 bases short, with 14 bases between. CDR3 region: CASSARGSYSYEQYF. DNA for the CDR3: TGTGCCAGCAGCGCTAGGGGCTCCTACTCCTACGAGCAGTACTTC.

The V call is TRBV7-3, the J call TRBJ2-5; 8 bases map to TRBD1. The germline gives CDR1 SGHTA, CDR2 FQGTGA. With V trimmed by 4 bases and J by 4 bases, 5 bases remained unmatched. The CDR3 is made up of 14 amino acids. Here the CDR3 DNA reads TGTGCCAGCAGCTCTGAGACAGGGGCAGAGACCCAGTACTTC. Translating it yields CASSSETGAETQYF.

The chain has TRBV9 and TRBJ2-7; 10 bases fit TRBD1. The CDR3 spans 14 residues. The V and J ends lost 4 bases and 6 bases, in that order; junction bases with no gene match: 7. CDR1 and CDR2 (germline): SGDLS, YYNGEE. CDR3 loop: CASSRPDRGAEQYF. CDR3 in DNA: TGTGCCAGCAGCCGACCGGACAGGGGGGCCGAGCAGTACTTC.

The genes are TRBV5-6 and TRBJ1-2; 8 bases map to TRBD1. V was pared by 4 bases and J by 8 bases, with 7 bases of the junction left unmatched. The germline V gene has CDR1 SGHDT and CDR2 YYEEEE. This CDR3 spans 13 amino acids. The CDR3 DNA follows: TGTGCCAGCAGCCAGACAGGGGCGGGCGGCTACACCTTC. Protein: CASSQTGAGGYTF.

This chain links TRBV2 with TRBJ1-6; TRBD1 matches 8 bases. The V segment lost 7 bases and the J segment 14 bases; nucleotides outside the gene matches: 4. The CDR3 is made up of 11 amino acids. CDR1 and CDR2 from the germline V gene are SNHLY and FYNNEI. Here the CDR3 DNA reads TGTGCCAGCACCCTACAGGGGGCCCTCCACTTT. The encoded protein is CASTLQGALHF.

The V call is TRBV4-1, the J call TRBJ2-7; D may be TRBD2 (6 bases). CDR1 MGHRA and CDR2 YSYEKL come from the germline V gene. This CDR3 contains 17 residues. V was cut by 4 bases and J by 7 bases, with 26 bases left in between. The CDR3 DNA is TGCGCCAGCAGCCTTTTGGGCGGTACGGGCGGGGCCGTGGAGCAGTACTTC. It encodes CASSLLGGTGGAVEQYF.

The chain has TRBV19 and TRBJ1-5; 11 nucleotides agree with TRBD1. The V and J ends lost 5 bases and 9 bases, in that order; junction bases with no gene match: 6. The CDR3 extends over 14 amino acids. CDR1 is LNHDA and CDR2 is SQIVND in the germline V gene (reference sequence). The DNA for the CDR3 is TGTGCCAGTAGTGGGACAGGGGGAGGTTGGCCCCAGCATTTT. It codes for CASSGTGGGWPQHF.

This clone has a handful of counts. The chain employs TRBV4-2 and TRBJ1-2; maybe TRBD1 (6 bases). There are 15 residues in the CDR3. Germline CDR1 is LGHNA and CDR2 is YNFKEQ. The V gene lost 0 bases and the J gene lost 3 bases, with 11 bases spanning the gap. CDR3 sequence: CASSQETGYHYGYTF. As DNA, the CDR3 is TGTGCCAGCAGCCAAGAAACAGGGTACCACTATGGCTACACCTTC.

The chain couples TRBV19 to TRBJ2-1; 9 bases map to TRBD2. The CDR3 contains 14 residues. The J segment lost 7 bases and the V segment lost 4 bases, leaving 5 bases of the junction unmatched. CDR1 LNHDA and CDR2 SQIVND come from the germline V gene (reference sequence). This chain's CDR3 is CASSSGRAANEQFF. DNA of the CDR3: TGTGCCAGTAGTAGCGGGAGGGCGGCAAATGAGCAGTTCTTC.

The V call is TRBV30, the J call TRBJ2-1, with D possibly matching TRBD2 (6 bases). The V end was cut by 3 bases, the J end by 9 bases, with 15 bases between. CDR1 and CDR2 from the germline V gene are GTSNPN and SVGIG (reference sequence). This CDR3 is built from 13 residues. The DNA for the CDR3 is TGTGCCTGGAGCCTGGCGGGATTTGGTGAGCAGTTCTTC. It encodes CAWSLAGFGEQFF. The variable domain in full, completed from reference TRBV30 and TRBJ2-1, reads SQTIHQWPATLVQPVGSPLSLECTVEGTSNPNLYWYRQAAGRGLQLLFYSVGIGQISSEVPQNLSASRPQDRQFILSSKKLLLSDSGFYLCAWSLAGFGEQFFGPGTRLTVL.

The DNA of the CDR3 is TGTGCCAGCAGCTTCCCGGGACAGGTGCACGAGCAGTACTTC. Its translation: CASSFPGQVHEQYF. The chain employs TRBV7-2 and TRBJ2-7; 8 nucleotides match TRBD1. Germline loops: CDR1 SGHTA, CDR2 FQGNSA. The CDR3 extends over 14 amino acids. The trim removed 3 bases at V and 5 bases at J, leaving 6 bases unmatched.

This clone turned up a few times. This rearrangement joins TRBV19 to TRBJ1-6; maybe TRBD1 (5 bases). Germline CDR1 LNHDA, CDR2 SQIVND (reference sequence). The CDR3 is 15 amino acids. The V gene lost 7 bases and the J gene lost 8 bases, with 18 bases spanning the gap. The CDR3 DNA sequence: TGTGCCAGTACTATGGGGGGTAAACGGGATTCACCCCTCCACTTT. Translating gives CASTMGGKRDSPLHF.

This chain joins TRBV30 and TRBJ2-6, with D possibly matching TRBD1 (6 bases). The V gene's germline CDR1 is GTSNPN and CDR2 SVGIG (reference sequence). Between the trimmed V and J ends, which lost 7 bases and 3 bases, there was a span of 10 bases. CDR3 length: 13 residues. The CDR3 DNA reads TGTGCCTCCCACAGGGATGGGGCCAACGTCCTGACTTTC. The encoded protein is CASHRDGANVLTF.

The chain couples TRBV18 to TRBJ1-2, with D unclear. Germline V gene sequence: CDR1 KGHSH, CDR2 LQKENI. The CDR3 spans 15 residues. The germline V and J ends were trimmed by 0 bases and 7 bases, with 15 bases remaining between them. CDR3 coding DNA: TGTGCCAGCTCACCACCGGCGGGTGTGGGATCTGGCTACACCTTC. Translated: CASSPPAGVGSGYTF.

The genes are TRBV4-3 and TRBJ1-6, with TRBD1 identical over 9 bases. This CDR3 region has 16 residues. After removal of 1 base from V and 7 bases from J, the junction contained 5 bases not matched to a gene. Germline assignment: CDR1 LGHNA and CDR2 YSLEER. The CDR3 spells CASSQGQGVTNSPLHF. The DNA of the CDR3 is TGCGCCAGCAGCCAAGGACAGGGGGTTACCAATTCACCCCTCCACTTT.

This clone has more than one count but fewer than ten. The genes are TRBV14 and TRBJ1-2; D is uncertain. CDR1 is SGHDN and CDR2 is FVKESK in the germline V gene. The V gene lost 4 bases and the J gene lost 0 bases, with 6 bases spanning the gap. CDR3 length equals 13 residues. CDR3 sequence reads: CASSLLSNYGYTF. The CDR3 coding sequence is TGTGCCAGCAGCCTCCTTTCTAACTATGGCTACACCTTC.

V and J are TRBV5-6 and TRBJ1-5; D is perhaps TRBD1 (6 bases). The germline CDR1 and CDR2 sequences are SGHDT and YYEEEE. The V gene lost 1 base and the J gene lost 5 bases, with 7 bases spanning the gap. This CDR3 is 13 amino acids long. CDR3 in amino acids: CASSLWGHQPQHF. The CDR3 DNA sequence: TGTGCCAGCAGCTTGTGGGGGCATCAGCCCCAGCATTTT.

This clone was seen more than once but under ten times. This sequence joins TRBV5-1 and TRBJ1-2; 9 bases agree with TRBD1. Looked up from germline, CDR1 is SGHRS and CDR2 is YFSETQ. The CDR3 spans 15 residues. J was trimmed by 6 bases and V by 4 bases; bases with no gene match: 10. The CDR3 nucleotides are TGCGCCAGCAGCGGACCGGACAGGGGAGACGATGGCTACACCTTC. Encoded protein: CASSGPDRGDDGYTF.

CDR3 loop: CASSFIDQETQYF. DNA of the CDR3: TGTGCCAGCAGCTTTATAGACCAAGAGACCCAGTACTTC. The rearrangement links TRBV11-3 to TRBJ2-5, with D unclear. The germline CDR1 and CDR2 sequences are SGHNT and YENEEA. Trimming cost V 3 bases and J 0 bases, with 5 bases left between them. The CDR3 totals 13 residues. Full variable domain (missing parts from reference TRBV11-3 and TRBJ2-5): EAGVVQSPRYKIIEKKQPVAFWCNPISGHNTLYWYLQNLGQGPELLIRYENEEAVDDSQLPKDRFSAERLKGVDSTLKIQPAELGDSAVYLCASSFIDQETQYFGPGTRLLVL.

The chain is built from TRBV3-1 (or the pseudogene TRBV3-2) and TRBJ2-2, with TRBD1 matching 7 bases. Trimming at V came to 3 bases and at J to 2 bases, leaving 3 bases not matched to a gene. The germline gives CDR1 LGHDT, CDR2 YNNKEL (reference sequence). This CDR3 comprises 15 residues. The CDR3 region has the DNA TGTGCCAGCAGCCATAGGACAGGTAACACCGGGGAGCTGTTTTTT. Translating gives CASSHRTGNTGELFF.

The chain is built from TRBV19 and TRBJ2-5; 7 bases line up with TRBD1. J was trimmed by 4 bases and V by 3 bases; bases with no gene match: 5. Germline CDR1 LNHDA, CDR2 SQIVND (reference sequence). The CDR3 length is 14 residues. CDR3 coding DNA: TGTGCCAGTAGTATCGACAGGGTTGCAGAGACCCAGTACTTC. It specifies CASSIDRVAETQYF.

The chain combines TRBV4-1 with TRBJ2-1, with 9 positions matching TRBD1. The CDR3 sequence is 18 residues long. The V segment lost 6 bases and the J segment 2 bases; nucleotides outside the gene matches: 14. Germline CDR1 and CDR2: MGHRA and YSYEKL. The CDR3 DNA is TGCGCCAGCAGAGGTGGCGGGTATCGGGACAGGGCCTACAATGAGCAGTTCTTC. Protein product: CASRGGGYRDRAYNEQFF.

The DNA for the CDR3 is TGTGCCAGCAGTTTAGGGGGCGGCTATGAAAAACTGTTTTTT. It is translated as CASSLGGGYEKLFF. This chain connects TRBV27 to TRBJ1-4; possibly TRBD1 for D (6 bases). The length of the CDR3 is 14 residues. Germline V lookup: CDR1 MNHEY, CDR2 SMNVEV (reference sequence). The V gene lost 2 bases and the J gene lost 6 bases, with 10 bases spanning the gap.

The V gene is TRBV20-1, the J gene TRBJ2-1; maybe TRBD1 (6 bases). The CDR3 has 8 residues. Deletions cut 6 bases from V and 12 bases from J, with 6 bases between. In germline, CDR1 is DFQATT, CDR2 SNEGSKA (reference sequence). CDR3 amino acids: CSARGQFF. In nucleotides, the CDR3 is TGCAGTGCCAGGGGGCAGTTCTTC.

The CDR3 is CASHTGGQSSYEQYF. The CDR3 DNA reads as TGTGCCAGCCATACAGGGGGCCAGAGCTCCTACGAGCAGTACTTC. The chain combines TRBV6-5 with TRBJ2-7, with 9 bases fitting TRBD1. Germline V CDR1 and CDR2: MNHEY, SVGAGI. The CDR3 runs to 15 residues. V dropped 8 bases and J dropped 0; count of bases not matched to a gene: 8.

The table lists this clone with a few counts. The rearrangement joins TRBV4-3 to TRBJ1-5; a weak D match, TRBD1 (5 bases). CDR3 length: 15 amino acids. V lost 2 bases and J lost 5, with 13 bases in between. Germline V gene lookup returns CDR1 LGHNA and CDR2 YSLEER. The CDR3 here is CASSQWLQGDQPQHF. DNA for the CDR3: TGCGCCAGCAGCCAATGGCTGCAGGGCGATCAGCCCCAGCATTTT.

The chain has TRBV4-1 and TRBJ1-1; D uncertain. CDR3 size: 19 residues. Trimming left V 4 bases short and J 1 base short, with 25 bases between. CDR1 and CDR2 from the germline V gene are MGHRA and YSYEKL. CDR3 coding DNA: TGCGCCAGCAGCCGCGGTAGGAGAATCCAACGAGAAGCGAACACTGAAGCTTTCTTT. This sequence encodes CASSRGRRIQREANTEAFF.